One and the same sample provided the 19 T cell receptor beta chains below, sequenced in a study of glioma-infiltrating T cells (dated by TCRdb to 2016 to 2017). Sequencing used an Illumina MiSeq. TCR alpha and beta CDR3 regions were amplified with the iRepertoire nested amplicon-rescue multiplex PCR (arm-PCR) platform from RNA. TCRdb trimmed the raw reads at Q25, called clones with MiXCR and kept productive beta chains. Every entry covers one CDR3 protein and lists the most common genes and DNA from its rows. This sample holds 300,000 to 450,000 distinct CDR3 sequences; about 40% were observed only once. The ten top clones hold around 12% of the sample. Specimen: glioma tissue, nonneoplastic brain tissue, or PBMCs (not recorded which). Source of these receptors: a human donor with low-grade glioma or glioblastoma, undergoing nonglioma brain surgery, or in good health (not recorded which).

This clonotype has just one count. CDR3 DNA sequence: TGTGCCAGCAGCCCAGACGGACTAGCGGCGAATGAGCAGTTCTTC. Its translation: CASSPDGLAANEQFF. The chain employs TRBV9 and TRBJ2-1, with 10 bases that match TRBD2. Germline V CDR1 and CDR2: SGDLS, YYNGEE. This CDR3 is built from 15 residues. Trimming at V came to 4 bases and at J to 7 bases, leaving 8 bases not matched to a gene.

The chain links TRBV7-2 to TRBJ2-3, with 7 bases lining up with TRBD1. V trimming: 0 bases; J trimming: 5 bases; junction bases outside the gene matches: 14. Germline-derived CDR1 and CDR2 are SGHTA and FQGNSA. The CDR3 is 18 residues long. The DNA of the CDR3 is TGTGCCAGCAGCTTAGCCCTATCCAGGGGGTTGAAACAAGATACGCAGTATTTT. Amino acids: CASSLALSRGLKQDTQYF. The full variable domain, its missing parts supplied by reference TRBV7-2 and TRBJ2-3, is GAGVSQSPSNKVTEKGKDVELRCDPISGHTALYWYRQSLGQGLEFLIYFQGNSAPDKSGLPSDRFSAERTGGSVSTLTIQRTQQEDSAVYLCASSLALSRGLKQDTQYFGPGTRLTVL.

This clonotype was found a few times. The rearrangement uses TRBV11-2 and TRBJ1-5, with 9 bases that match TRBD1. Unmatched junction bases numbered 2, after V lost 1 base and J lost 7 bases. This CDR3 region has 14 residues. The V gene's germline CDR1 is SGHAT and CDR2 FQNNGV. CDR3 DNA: TGTGCCAGCAGCTTAGGTACAGGGGGCCAGCCCCAGCATTTT. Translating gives CASSLGTGGQPQHF.

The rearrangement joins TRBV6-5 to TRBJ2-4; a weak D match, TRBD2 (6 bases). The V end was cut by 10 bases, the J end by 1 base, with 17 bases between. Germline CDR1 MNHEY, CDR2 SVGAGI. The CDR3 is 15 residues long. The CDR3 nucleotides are TGTGCCACCAGCCTGGGGGGACGGGCCAAAAACATTCAGTACTTC. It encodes CATSLGGRAKNIQYF.

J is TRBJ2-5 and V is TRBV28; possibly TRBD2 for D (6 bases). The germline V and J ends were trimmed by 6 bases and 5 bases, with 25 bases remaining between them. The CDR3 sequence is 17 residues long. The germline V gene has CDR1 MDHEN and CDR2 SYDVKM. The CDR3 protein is CASSHHLIAELGETQYF. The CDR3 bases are TGTGCCAGCAGCCATCACTTAATAGCGGAGCTAGGGGAGACCCAGTACTTC. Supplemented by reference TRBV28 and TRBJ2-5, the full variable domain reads DVKVTQSSRYLVKRTGEKVFLECVQDMDHENMFWYRQDPGLGLRLIYFSYDVKMKEKGDIPEGYSVSREKKERFSLILESASTNQTSMYLCASSHHLIAELGETQYFGPGTRLLVL.

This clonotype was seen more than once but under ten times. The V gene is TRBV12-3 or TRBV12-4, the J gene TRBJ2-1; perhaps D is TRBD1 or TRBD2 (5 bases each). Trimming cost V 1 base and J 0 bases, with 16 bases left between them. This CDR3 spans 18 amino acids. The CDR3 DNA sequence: TGTGCCAGCAGTTTAGACATTTGGGACCGAAGCTCCTACAATGAGCAGTTCTTC. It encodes CASSLDIWDRSSYNEQFF.

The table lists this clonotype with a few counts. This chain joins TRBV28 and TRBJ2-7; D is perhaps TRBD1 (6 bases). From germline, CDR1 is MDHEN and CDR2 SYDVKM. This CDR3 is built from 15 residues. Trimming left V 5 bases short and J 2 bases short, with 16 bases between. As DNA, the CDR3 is TGTGCCAGCAGTAAAGGGGCAGGGGTCCCCTACGAGCAGTACTTC. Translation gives CASSKGAGVPYEQYF. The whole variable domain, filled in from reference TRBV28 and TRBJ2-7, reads DVKVTQSSRYLVKRTGEKVFLECVQDMDHENMFWYRQDPGLGLRLIYFSYDVKMKEKGDIPEGYSVSREKKERFSLILESASTNQTSMYLCASSKGAGVPYEQYFGPGTRLTVT.

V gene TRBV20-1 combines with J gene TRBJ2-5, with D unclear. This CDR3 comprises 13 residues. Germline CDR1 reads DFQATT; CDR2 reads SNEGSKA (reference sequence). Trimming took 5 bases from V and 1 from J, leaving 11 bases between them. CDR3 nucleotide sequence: TGCAGTGCTTTTTTACGTCCCCAAGAGACCCAGTACTTC. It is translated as CSAFLRPQETQYF.

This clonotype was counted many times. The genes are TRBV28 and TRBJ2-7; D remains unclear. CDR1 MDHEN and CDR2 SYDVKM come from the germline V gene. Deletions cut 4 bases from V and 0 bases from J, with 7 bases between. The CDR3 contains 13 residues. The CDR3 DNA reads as TGTGCCAGCAGTTCGCAGCTCTCCTACGAGCAGTACTTC. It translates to CASSSQLSYEQYF.

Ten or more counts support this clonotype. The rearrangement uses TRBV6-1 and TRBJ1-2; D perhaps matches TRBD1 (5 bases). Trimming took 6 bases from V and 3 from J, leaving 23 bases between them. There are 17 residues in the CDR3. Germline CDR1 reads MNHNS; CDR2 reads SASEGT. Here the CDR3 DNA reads TGTGCCAGCAGCGACCGACGCCCGGGGGGAGAGGACTATGGCTACACCTTC. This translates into CASSDRRPGGEDYGYTF.

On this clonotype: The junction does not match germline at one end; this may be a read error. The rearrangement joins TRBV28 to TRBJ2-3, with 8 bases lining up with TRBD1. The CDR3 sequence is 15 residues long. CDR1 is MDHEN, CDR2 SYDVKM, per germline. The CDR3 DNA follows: TGTGCCAGCCTCACAGGGGGACTGCGGACAGATACGCTGTATTTT. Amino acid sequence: CASLTGGLRTDTLYF. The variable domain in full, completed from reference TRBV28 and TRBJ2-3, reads DVKVTQSSRYLVKRTGEKVFLECVQDMDHENMFWYRQDPGLGLRLIYFSYDVKMKEKGDIPEGYSVSREKKERFSLILESASTNQTSMYLCASLTGGLRTDTLYFGPGTRLTVL.

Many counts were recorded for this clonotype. The CDR3 DNA is TGTGCCAGCAGTTACTCTAGACAGGGCCATGAGTACAATGAGCAGTTCTTC. Its protein is CASSYSRQGHEYNEQFF. The V and J genes are TRBV6-6 and TRBJ2-1; 7 bases fit TRBD1. In germline, CDR1 is MNHNY, CDR2 SVGAGI (reference sequence). V trimming: 0 bases; J trimming: 4 bases; junction bases outside the gene matches: 9. This CDR3 region has 17 residues.

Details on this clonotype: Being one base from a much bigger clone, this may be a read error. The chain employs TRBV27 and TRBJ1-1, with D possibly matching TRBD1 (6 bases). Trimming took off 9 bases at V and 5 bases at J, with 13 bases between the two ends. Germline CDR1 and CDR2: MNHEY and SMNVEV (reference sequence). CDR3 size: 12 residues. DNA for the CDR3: TGTGCCAGAAGTCTACAGGGTACTGAAGCTTTCTTT. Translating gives CARSLQGTEAFF.

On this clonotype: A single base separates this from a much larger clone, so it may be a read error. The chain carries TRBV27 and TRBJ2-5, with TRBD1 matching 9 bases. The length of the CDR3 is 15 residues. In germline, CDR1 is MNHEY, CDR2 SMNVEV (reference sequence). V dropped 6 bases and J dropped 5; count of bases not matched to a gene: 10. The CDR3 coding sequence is TGTGCCAGCAGGGAATGGGGACAGGGAATGGAGACCCAGTACTTC. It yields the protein CASREWGQGMETQYF.

CDR3 in amino acids: CASSPDSGGYGYTF. The CDR3 DNA follows: TGTGCCAGCAGCCCCGACAGCGGTGGCTATGGCTACACCTTC. The rearrangement joins TRBV5-5 to TRBJ1-2, with D perhaps matching TRBD1 (5 bases). CDR3 size: 14 residues. The germline CDR1 and CDR2 sequences are SGHKS and YYEKEE (reference sequence). V lost 4 bases, J lost 4 bases, and 14 bases lay in between.

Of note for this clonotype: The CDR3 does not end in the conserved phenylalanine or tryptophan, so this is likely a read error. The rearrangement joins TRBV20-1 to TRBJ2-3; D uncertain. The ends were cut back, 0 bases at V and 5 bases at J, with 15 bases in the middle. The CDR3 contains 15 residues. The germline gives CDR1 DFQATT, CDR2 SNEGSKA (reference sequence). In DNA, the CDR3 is TGCAGTGCTAGAGATGATAAAGGGTACGAAGATACGCAGTATCTT. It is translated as CSARDDKGYEDTQYL.

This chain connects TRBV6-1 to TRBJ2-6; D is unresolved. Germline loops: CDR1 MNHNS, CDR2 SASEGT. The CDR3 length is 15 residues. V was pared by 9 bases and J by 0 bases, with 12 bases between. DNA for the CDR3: TGTGCCAGTCGGACGGAAAGCTCTGGGGCCAACGTCCTGACTTTC. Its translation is CASRTESSGANVLTF.

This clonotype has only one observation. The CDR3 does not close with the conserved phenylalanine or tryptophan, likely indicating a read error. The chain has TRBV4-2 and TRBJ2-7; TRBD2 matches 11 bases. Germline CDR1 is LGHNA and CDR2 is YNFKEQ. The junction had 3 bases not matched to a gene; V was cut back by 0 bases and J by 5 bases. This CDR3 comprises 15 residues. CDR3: CASSQELAGVDEQYS. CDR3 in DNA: TGTGCCAGCAGCCAAGAACTAGCGGGAGTCGACGAGCAGTACTCC.

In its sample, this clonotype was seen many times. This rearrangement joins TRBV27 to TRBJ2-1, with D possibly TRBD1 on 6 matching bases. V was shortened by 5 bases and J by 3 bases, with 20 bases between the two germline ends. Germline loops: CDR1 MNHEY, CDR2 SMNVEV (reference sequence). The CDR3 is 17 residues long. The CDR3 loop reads CASSHNRRDNRYNEQFF. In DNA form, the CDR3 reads TGTGCCAGCAGTCATAATCGCCGGGACAATCGCTACAATGAGCAGTTCTTC.